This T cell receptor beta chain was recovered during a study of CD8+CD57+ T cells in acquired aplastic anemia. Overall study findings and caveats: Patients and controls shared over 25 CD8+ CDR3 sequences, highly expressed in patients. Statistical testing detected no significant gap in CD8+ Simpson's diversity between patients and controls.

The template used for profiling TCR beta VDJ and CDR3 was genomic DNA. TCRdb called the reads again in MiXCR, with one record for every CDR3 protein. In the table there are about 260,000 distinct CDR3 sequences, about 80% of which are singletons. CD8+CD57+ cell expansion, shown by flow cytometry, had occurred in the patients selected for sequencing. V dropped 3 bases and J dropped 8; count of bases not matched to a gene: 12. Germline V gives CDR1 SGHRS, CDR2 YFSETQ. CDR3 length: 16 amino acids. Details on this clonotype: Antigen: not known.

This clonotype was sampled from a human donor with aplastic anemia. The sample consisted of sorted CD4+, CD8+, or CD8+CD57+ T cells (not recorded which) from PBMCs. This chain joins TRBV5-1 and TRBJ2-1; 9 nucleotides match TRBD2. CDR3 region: CASSCTRSGGSDEQFF. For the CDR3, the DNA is TGCGCCAGCAGCTGTACAAGAAGCGGGGGGAGCGATGAGCAGTTCTTC.